One and the same sample provided the 20 T cell receptor beta chains below, sequenced in a study of T cell repertoires in cytomegalovirus infection. These receptors' antigens are unknown. One entry per CDR3 protein, called by TCRdb with MiXCR from the reads. This repertoire shows fewer than 1,000,000 distinct CDR3 sequences, around 32% found once; its top ten account for around 15%. Specimen: cultured CD8+ T cells from PBMCs, collected from culture after CMV antigen stimulation. Receptor source: a human donor in good health (CMV status not recorded). Some clones in this sample may be carry-over from other donors' samples.

The chain employs TRBV7-9 and TRBJ2-7; 8 bases line up with TRBD1. The junction had 4 bases not matched to a gene; V was cut back by 2 bases and J by 4 bases. The V gene's germline CDR1 is SEHNR and CDR2 FQNEAQ (reference sequence). This CDR3 is built from 14 residues. The CDR3 protein is CASSLRQGNYEQYF. DNA for the CDR3: TGTGCCAGCAGCTTAAGACAGGGGAATTACGAGCAGTACTTC.

V usage is TRBV2 and J usage is TRBJ1-5; possible D gene TRBD1, 5 bases. Germline CDR1 is SNHLY and CDR2 is FYNNEI. The V and J ends lost 3 bases and 6 bases respectively, with 15 bases between them. The CDR3 extends over 15 amino acids. The CDR3 DNA sequence: TGTGCCAGCAGTGAGGGGTGGGGGGTTAGTCAGCCCCAGCATTTT. Encoded protein: CASSEGWGVSQPQHF.

Regarding this clonotype: The final CDR3 position lacks the conserved phenylalanine or tryptophan, pointing to a likely read error. The V and J genes are TRBV19 and TRBJ2-3, with 7 bases fitting TRBD2. V shed 4 bases and J 3 bases; nucleotides not matched to a gene: 7. Germline V gene lookup returns CDR1 LNHDA and CDR2 SQIVND (reference sequence). The CDR3 has 15 residues. CDR3 protein: CASSNDTAGTDTQYL. The CDR3 DNA sequence: TGTGCCAGTAGTAATGACACAGCGGGGACAGATACGCAGTATCTT.

The chain employs TRBV12-5 and TRBJ2-3; D may be TRBD2 (7 bases). The germline CDR1 and CDR2 sequences are LGHNT and FRNRAP. The V end lost 8 bases, the J end lost 4 bases, and 19 bases lay between the germline ends. The CDR3 totals 15 residues. The CDR3 sequence: CASRPGGLGADTQYF. Here the CDR3 DNA reads TGTGCTAGTCGCCCGGGGGGCTTGGGAGCAGATACGCAGTATTTT.

This rearrangement joins TRBV2 to TRBJ1-3; no reliable D call. V was shortened by 8 bases and J by 0 bases, with 11 bases between the two germline ends. Per germline, CDR1 SNHLY and CDR2 FYNNEI. The CDR3 sequence is 14 residues long. The CDR3 here is CASGNSISGNTIYF. The CDR3 bases are TGTGCCAGCGGAAACAGCATCTCTGGAAACACCATATATTTT.

The chain carries TRBV19 and TRBJ1-1, with D perhaps matching TRBD1 (5 bases). This CDR3 region has 15 residues. The germline CDR1 and CDR2 sequences are LNHDA and SQIVND (reference sequence). Trimming stripped 5 bases from V and 1 base from J, with 14 bases between. The CDR3 loop reads CASSGWKGRNTEAFF. The CDR3 DNA is TGTGCCAGTAGTGGATGGAAGGGGAGGAACACTGAAGCTTTCTTT.

The chain employs TRBV9 and TRBJ1-2, with D perhaps TRBD1 (5 bases). From germline, CDR1 is SGDLS and CDR2 YYNGEE. V was clipped by 0 bases and J by 5 bases, with 17 bases between them. The CDR3 contains 16 residues. CDR3 DNA: TGTGCCAGCAGCGTAGTGCAACGGGGGGATAGATATGGCTACACCTTC. Its protein is CASSVVQRGDRYGYTF.

This clonotype was counted many times. The V and J genes are TRBV7-6 and TRBJ1-1; maybe TRBD1 (5 bases). This CDR3 contains 15 residues. Trimming cost V 6 bases and J 1 base, with 15 bases left between them. Germline assignment: CDR1 SGHVS and CDR2 FNYEAQ. CDR3 bases: TGTGCCAGCAGGAGAACAGAGGGGACGAACACTGAAGCTTTCTTT. Protein product: CASRRTEGTNTEAFF.

This clonotype has a count of ten or more. The CDR3 nucleotides are TGTGCCAGCAGCCACTCGGGTGGATTCACCGGGGAGCTGTTTTTT. Translating gives CASSHSGGFTGELFF. This chain joins TRBV7-6 and TRBJ2-2; D is undetermined. CDR3 length equals 15 residues. The V end was cut by 5 bases, the J end by 4 bases, with 14 bases between. The germline gives CDR1 SGHVS, CDR2 FNYEAQ.

The chain has TRBV20-1 and TRBJ1-5; TRBD1 agrees at 7 bases. Germline lookup yields CDR1 DFQATT and CDR2 SNEGSKA (reference sequence). This CDR3 is built from 16 residues. Germline trimming cut 5 bases from V and 2 bases from J; bases unmatched to any gene: 12. CDR3 nucleotide sequence: TGCAGTGCTCCCCCCCCTTACGACAGGGGCAATCAGCCCCAGCATTTT. Amino acid sequence: CSAPPPYDRGNQPQHF.

The chain links TRBV9 to TRBJ1-2; D is uncertain. CDR1 is SGDLS, CDR2 YYNGEE, per germline. This CDR3 has 14 residues. The V end lost 0 bases, the J end lost 3 bases, and 9 bases lay between the germline ends. The CDR3 sequence is CASSVVRQDYGYTF. The CDR3 nucleotides read TGTGCCAGCAGCGTAGTCAGGCAGGACTATGGCTACACCTTC.

Only a few counts were recorded for this clonotype. The J gene is TRBJ1-5, the V gene TRBV25-1; 9 bases are a match to TRBD1. The CDR3 totals 16 residues. With V trimmed by 3 bases and J by 3 bases, 6 bases remained unmatched. Germline CDR1 is MGHDK and CDR2 is SYGVNS. The CDR3 region has the DNA TGTGCCAGCAGTGACTCGGGACAGGGTCTCAATCAGCCCCAGCATTTT. This encodes CASSDSGQGLNQPQHF.

This clonotype was observed a handful of times. The J gene is TRBJ2-5, the V gene TRBV7-8; a possible D gene is TRBD2 (6 bases). The CDR3 has 15 amino acids. Trimming stripped 5 bases from V and 2 bases from J, with 15 bases between. Germline CDR1 SGHVS, CDR2 FQNEAQ. Here the CDR3 reads CASSIYRRDQETQYF. DNA of the CDR3: TGTGCCAGCAGCATCTACAGGAGGGATCAAGAGACCCAGTACTTC. The whole variable domain, filled in from reference TRBV7-8 and TRBJ2-5, reads GAGVSQSPRYKVAKRGQDVALRCDPISGHVSLFWYQQALGQGPEFLTYFQNEAQLDKSGLPSDRFFAERPEGSVSTLKIQRTQQEDSAVYLCASSIYRRDQETQYFGPGTRLLVL.

In this sample, this clonotype turned up a few times. J is TRBJ2-1 and V is TRBV7-6, with D perhaps matching TRBD2 (6 bases). CDR3 size: 14 residues. The V gene's germline CDR1 is SGHVS and CDR2 FNYEAQ. Trimming stripped 5 bases from V and 6 bases from J, with 14 bases between. The CDR3 coding sequence is TGTGCCAGCAGCCCCAGGACTACCCTCAATGAGCAGTTCTTC. Translating it yields CASSPRTTLNEQFF.

This clonotype was seen ten or more times. The chain couples TRBV7-6 to TRBJ2-7, with D tentatively TRBD2 (6 bases). V dropped 3 bases and J dropped 4 bases, with 13 bases sitting between them. This CDR3 has 14 residues. The germline CDR1 and CDR2 sequences are SGHVS and FNYEAQ. The CDR3 reads CASSFRIGSYEQYF. The CDR3 region has the DNA TGTGCCAGCAGCTTCCGAATCGGGAGTTACGAGCAGTACTTC.

The table lists this clonotype with many counts. This chain uses TRBV7-2 with TRBJ1-1, with D perhaps TRBD1 (5 bases). Trimming took 1 base from V and 2 from J, leaving 17 bases between them. The germline gives CDR1 SGHTA, CDR2 FQGNSA. The CDR3 runs to 17 residues. The CDR3 sequence: CASSLDAPWTLNTEAFF. The CDR3 nucleotides read TGTGCCAGCAGCTTAGACGCCCCTTGGACACTTAACACTGAAGCTTTCTTT.

This clonotype appeared once. The CDR3 DNA reads as TGTGCCAGCAGCGTAGAAGCAGGGGCGAACACTGAAGCTTTCTTT. Its protein product is CASSVEAGANTEAFF. The chain uses TRBV9 and TRBJ1-1, with TRBD1 as a possible D gene (6 bases). Per germline, CDR1 SGDLS and CDR2 YYNGEE. The ends were cut back, 0 bases at V and 1 base at J, with 10 bases in the middle. The CDR3 has 15 amino acids.

The chain has TRBV7-2 and TRBJ2-5; TRBD1 matches at 9 bases. CDR3 length: 17 amino acids. Germline V lookup: CDR1 SGHTA, CDR2 FQGNSA. Trimming cost V 5 bases and J 3 bases; bases outside gene matches: 13. The CDR3 nucleotides read TGTGCCAGCAGCCGATCAGTCGGGACAGGGAATAAAGAGACCCAGTACTTC. It codes for CASSRSVGTGNKETQYF. The full variable domain, its missing parts supplied by reference TRBV7-2 and TRBJ2-5, is GAGVSQSPSNKVTEKGKDVELRCDPISGHTALYWYRQSLGQGLEFLIYFQGNSAPDKSGLPSDRFSAERTGGSVSTLTIQRTQQEDSAVYLCASSRSVGTGNKETQYFGPGTRLLVL.

This clonotype turned up a few times. The chain combines TRBV6-6 with TRBJ2-1; 12 bases fit TRBD2. This CDR3 comprises 18 residues. Germline loops: CDR1 MNHNY, CDR2 SVGAGI (reference sequence). The trim removed 1 base at V and 6 bases at J, leaving 10 bases unmatched. The CDR3 protein is CASSYFPSGGAEFNEQFF. CDR3 in DNA: TGTGCCAGCAGTTACTTTCCTAGCGGGGGGGCGGAGTTCAATGAGCAGTTCTTC.

The table lists this clonotype with a few counts. V gene TRBV7-9 combines with J gene TRBJ2-5; D unclear. The CDR3 spans 13 residues. Trimming pared 6 bases from V and 1 base from J, leaving 9 bases between. Germline loops: CDR1 SEHNR, CDR2 FQNEAQ (reference sequence). The CDR3 DNA reads as TGTGCCAGCAGTGAGGACGGCCAAGAGACCCAGTACTTC. Residues: CASSEDGQETQYF.